Shown below are 28 T cell receptor beta chains from a single sample sequenced in a study of identical twins. TCRdb used MiXCR to reprocess the 5' RACE reads, holding one entry per CDR3 protein. The data show roughly 250,000 distinct CDR3 sequences, around 15% seen once. Sequences were obtained from memory (CD45RO+) T cells sorted from blood. Receptor source: a woman between 18 and 30 years old in good health.

This clonotype was observed a single time. This sequence joins TRBV5-6 and TRBJ2-5, with D perhaps given as TRBD1 or TRBD2 (6 bases each). The germline CDR1 and CDR2 sequences are SGHDT and YYEEEE. V lost 7 bases and J 7 bases, leaving 17 bases between the germline ends. The CDR3 spans 13 residues. CDR3 residues: CASGPGGPGTQYF. The CDR3 nucleotides read TGTGCCAGCGGCCCCGGGGGCCCCGGGACCCAGTACTTC.

V usage is TRBV5-1 and J usage is TRBJ1-2, with 7 positions matching TRBD1. This CDR3 is built from 14 residues. The V and J ends lost 0 bases and 4 bases, in that order; junction bases with no gene match: 3. CDR1 and CDR2 from the germline V gene are SGHRS and YFSETQ. This chain's CDR3 is CASSLAGTAYGYTF. CDR3 sequence (DNA): TGCGCCAGCAGCTTGGCCGGGACAGCCTATGGCTACACCTTC.

This clonotype has just a few counts. V gene TRBV9 combines with J gene TRBJ1-1; TRBD1 is a possible D gene (5 bases). V lost 2 bases to trimming and J lost 4 bases, with 9 bases between them. This CDR3 has 13 amino acids. Germline V gene data show CDR1 as SGDLS and CDR2 as YYNGEE. The CDR3 DNA is TGTGCCAGCAGCGTGGACGGGGGCACTGAAGCTTTCTTT. This codes for CASSVDGGTEAFF.

This clonotype was found a few times. V gene TRBV7-6 combines with J gene TRBJ2-1, with TRBD1 identical over 8 bases. This CDR3 comprises 16 residues. V lost 4 bases, J lost 6 bases, and 11 bases stayed unmatched. Germline CDR1 reads SGHVS; CDR2 reads FNYEAQ. The CDR3 is CASSSEGGQAFNEQFF. The CDR3 nucleotides read TGTGCCAGCAGCTCCGAGGGGGGACAGGCCTTCAATGAGCAGTTCTTC.

This chain connects TRBV20-1 to TRBJ2-2; maybe TRBD2 (6 bases). The CDR3 totals 15 residues. Between the trimmed V and J ends, which lost 2 bases and 1 base, there was a span of 11 bases. Germline CDR1 reads DFQATT; CDR2 reads SNEGSKA (reference sequence). CDR3 sequence (DNA): TGCAGTGCTAGAAACCACGGGAGGAACACCGGGGAGCTGTTTTTT. This sequence encodes CSARNHGRNTGELFF.

This clonotype has ten or more counts. The rearrangement links TRBV20-1 to TRBJ1-3; 8 bases fit TRBD1. Germline assignment: CDR1 DFQATT and CDR2 SNEGSKA (reference sequence). V was pared by 0 bases and J by 3 bases, with 10 bases of the junction left unmatched. The CDR3 contains 17 residues. The CDR3 loop reads CSARDGLQGDGGNTIYF. The CDR3 nucleotides read TGCAGTGCTAGAGATGGGCTACAGGGGGATGGTGGAAACACCATATATTTT.

This clonotype has a handful of counts. The CDR3 DNA is TGTGCCAGCAGTTCCCAGGACTTCGGGAATGGCTACACCTTC. Translating gives CASSSQDFGNGYTF. The chain couples TRBV6-5 to TRBJ1-2; D remains ambiguous. CDR3 length: 14 amino acids. In germline, CDR1 is MNHEY, CDR2 SVGAGI. V lost 4 bases and J lost 6, with 15 bases in between.

This clonotype showed up many times. The chain's CDR3 is CSAQDLAGASNEQFF. DNA for the CDR3: TGCAGTGCTCAAGATCTAGCGGGAGCTTCCAATGAGCAGTTCTTC. V usage is TRBV20-1 and J usage is TRBJ2-1; 10 nucleotides agree with TRBD2. The V gene's germline CDR1 is DFQATT and CDR2 SNEGSKA (reference sequence). J gave up 6 bases and V 5 bases, and 10 bases lay outside the gene matches. The CDR3 is made up of 15 amino acids.

This clonotype was detected ten times or more. The J gene is TRBJ1-2, the V gene TRBV20-1; TRBD1 is a possible D gene (5 bases). The V end lost 5 bases, the J end lost 7 bases, and 17 bases lay between the germline ends. Germline V gene data show CDR1 as DFQATT and CDR2 as SNEGSKA (reference sequence). The length of the CDR3 is 13 residues. The CDR3, as DNA: TGCAGTGCTCGGAAGAGGGGAGGTGGTGGCTACACCTTC. Amino acids: CSARKRGGGGYTF.

There are many counts of this clonotype. The chain recombines TRBV5-1 with TRBJ2-5; D is perhaps TRBD2 (5 bases). This CDR3 comprises 13 residues. V lost 5 bases to trimming and J lost 3 bases, with 11 bases between them. Germline assignment: CDR1 SGHRS and CDR2 YFSETQ. CDR3 sequence: CASRRTQKETQYF. The CDR3 DNA reads TGCGCCAGCAGGAGGACTCAAAAAGAGACCCAGTACTTC.

The genes are TRBV12-3 or TRBV12-4 and TRBJ1-1; D is unresolved. The CDR3 is 15 residues long. V was pared by 7 bases and J by 2 bases, with 17 bases between. The CDR3 sequence: CASTSQASFNTEAFF. DNA of the CDR3: TGTGCCAGCACCTCCCAGGCGTCTTTCAACACTGAAGCTTTCTTT.

V and J are TRBV6-5 and TRBJ1-6; D is undetermined. The CDR3 sequence is 15 residues long. Between the trimmed V and J ends, which lost 0 bases and 9 bases, there was a span of 12 bases. Germline lookup yields CDR1 MNHEY and CDR2 SVGAGI. The CDR3, as DNA: TGTGCCAGCAGTTACTCGGGTCTCGACACTTCACCCCTCCACTTT. Amino acid sequence: CASSYSGLDTSPLHF.

The CDR3 reads CASSPVSGVNNEQFF. The CDR3 DNA reads TGTGCCAGCTCACCCGTATCGGGGGTTAACAATGAGCAGTTCTTC. V is TRBV18 and J is TRBJ2-1; possible D gene TRBD2, 6 bases. CDR1 is KGHSH, CDR2 LQKENI, per germline. V was shortened by 3 bases and J by 5 bases, with 14 bases between the two germline ends. The CDR3 spans 15 residues.

This clonotype has a handful of counts. The chain links TRBV20-1 to TRBJ1-2; D possibly corresponds to TRBD1 (5 bases). Germline CDR1 is DFQATT and CDR2 is SNEGSKA (reference sequence). This CDR3 contains 13 residues. V lost 3 bases, J lost 3 bases, and 11 bases lay in between. Written as DNA, the CDR3 is TGCAGTGCTAGCCCTCAGGGACACTATGGCTACACCTTC. Its translation: CSASPQGHYGYTF.

This sequence joins TRBV7-2 and TRBJ2-5; 8 nucleotides align to TRBD1. This CDR3 region has 15 residues. Germline V gene data show CDR1 as SGHTA and CDR2 as FQGNSA. The V segment lost 8 bases and the J segment 4 bases; nucleotides outside the gene matches: 12. The CDR3 bases are TGTGCCAGCCACAGGGGGACCCACGCTACAGAGACCCAGTACTTC. Amino acid sequence: CASHRGTHATETQYF.

V and J are TRBV12-3 or TRBV12-4 and TRBJ1-4; 10 bases line up with TRBD1. Trimming removed 5 bases from V and 6 bases from J; junction bases left unmatched: 6. The CDR3 covers 15 residues. CDR3 in DNA: TGTGCCAGCAGTCTCTGGACAGGGGGGGATGAAAAACTGTTTTTT. It encodes CASSLWTGGDEKLFF.

The sample holds many counts of this clonotype. This chain uses TRBV12-3 or TRBV12-4 with TRBJ1-4, with D perhaps matching TRBD1 (6 bases). V lost 7 bases and J 8 bases, leaving 20 bases between the germline ends. The CDR3 consists of 15 residues. CDR3 bases: TGTGCCAGCACCACGGGGGCGCTCGGAGGCGAAAAACTGTTTTTT. Residues: CASTTGALGGEKLFF.

This clonotype was picked up many times. This chain joins TRBV7-3 and TRBJ2-2; D not certain. V was trimmed by 2 bases and J by 5 bases, leaving 6 bases between them. From germline, CDR1 is SGHTA and CDR2 FQGTGA. CDR3 length: 13 amino acids. The CDR3: CASSLSSTGELFF. The CDR3 coding sequence is TGTGCCAGCAGCTTATCCTCAACCGGGGAGCTGTTTTTT.

This rearrangement joins TRBV6-1 to TRBJ1-5, with no clear D. Deletions cut 6 bases from V and 1 base from J, with 10 bases between. The CDR3 loop spans 14 amino acids. Germline CDR1 reads MNHNS; CDR2 reads SASEGT. This chain's CDR3 is CASSHGWSNQPQHF. DNA of the CDR3: TGTGCCAGCAGCCATGGTTGGAGCAATCAGCCCCAGCATTTT.

J is TRBJ2-7 and V is TRBV11-2; weak D call: TRBD1 (6 bases). Per the germline V gene, CDR1 is SGHAT and CDR2 is FQNNGV. V lost 2 bases to trimming and J lost 2 bases, with 22 bases between them. This CDR3 is 18 amino acids long. The chain's CDR3 is CASSLKFSSRTAPYEQYF. CDR3 sequence (DNA): TGTGCCAGCAGCTTAAAATTTTCCTCTAGGACAGCCCCCTACGAGCAGTACTTC.

Many counts were recorded for this clonotype. The rearrangement uses TRBV21-1 and TRBJ2-2; the D call in the table, TRBD2, was not verified against the DNA. TRBV21-1 represents a pseudogene. CDR3 length equals 18 residues. DNA for the CDR3: TGTGCCAGCAGCAAAGTAGGTTCCTGGCTAGCGGGAATCGGGGAGCTGTTTTTT. It encodes CASSKVGSWLAGIGELFF.

This chain uses TRBV5-6 with TRBJ2-7, with D hard to call. Germline-derived CDR1 and CDR2 are SGHDT and YYEEEE. The CDR3 is made up of 13 amino acids. V was cut by 4 bases and J by 1 base, with 9 bases left in between. The CDR3 DNA follows: TGTGCCAGCAGCGCAACAGCTTCCTACGAGCAGTACTTC. Its protein is CASSATASYEQYF.

This clonotype has a handful of counts. V usage is TRBV7-9 and J usage is TRBJ2-1; 7 bases are a match to TRBD2. The germline gives CDR1 SEHNR, CDR2 FQNEAQ (reference sequence). The CDR3 totals 16 residues. V dropped 1 base and J dropped 7; count of bases not matched to a gene: 10. CDR3 DNA sequence: TGTGCCAGCAGCTTAGGAGTTGGGGCGGGAGATAATGAGCAGTTCTTC. This encodes CASSLGVGAGDNEQFF.

This clonotype has a handful of counts. The chain joins TRBV20-1 to TRBJ2-2, with D maybe TRBD2 (6 bases). Trimming left V 4 bases short and J 6 bases short, with 18 bases between. CDR3 length: 15 amino acids. Germline values: CDR1 DFQATT, CDR2 SNEGSKA (reference sequence). CDR3 in DNA: TGCAGTGCTACGGGCCGGGGGTCCGTTGCCGGGGAGCTGTTTTTT. As protein: CSATGRGSVAGELFF.

The chain carries TRBV20-1 and TRBJ2-1, with 7 bases aligning to TRBD2. The CDR3 contains 16 residues. With 0 bases clipped from V and 4 bases from J, the junction kept 9 bases outside the gene matches. Germline V CDR1 and CDR2: DFQATT, SNEGSKA (reference sequence). As DNA, the CDR3 is TGCAGTGCTAGAGATGGTAGCGGGCCCTTTTACAATGAGCAGTTCTTC. Its translation is CSARDGSGPFYNEQFF.

DNA for the CDR3: TGTGCCATCAGTGCTGGAGATACGCAGTATTTT. The encoded protein is CAISAGDTQYF. The gene calls are TRBV10-3 and TRBJ2-3; D is ambiguous. The CDR3 loop spans 11 amino acids. The germline V and J ends were trimmed by 4 bases and 5 bases, with 4 bases remaining between them. Germline V lookup: CDR1 ENHRY, CDR2 SYGVKD.

The chain has TRBV20-1 and TRBJ2-2; 8 positions agree with TRBD2. The CDR3 loop spans 14 amino acids. The germline gives CDR1 DFQATT, CDR2 SNEGSKA (reference sequence). V gave up 3 bases and J gave up 3 bases; unmatched junction bases: 3. This chain's CDR3 is CSASGGADTGELFF. The CDR3 region has the DNA TGCAGTGCTAGCGGGGGGGCCGACACCGGGGAGCTGTTTTTT.

The chain is built from TRBV3-1 and TRBJ2-7; 12 nucleotides match TRBD2. There are 17 residues in the CDR3. V lost 3 bases to trimming and J lost 0 bases; unmatched junction nucleotides: 6. Germline V lookup: CDR1 LGHDT, CDR2 YNNKEL (reference sequence). The CDR3 loop reads CASSHATSGRTSYEQYF. CDR3 nucleotides: TGTGCCAGCAGCCATGCTACTAGCGGGAGGACCTCCTACGAGCAGTACTTC.